Listed here are 23 T cell receptor beta chains from one sample, sequenced in a study of cytomegalovirus exposure and HLA in healthy donors. The PCR made use of 60 Vbeta and 13 Jbeta primers. Libraries were prepared by immunoSEQ multiplex PCR; TCRdb keeps only in-frame clonotypes and omits some of them. The repertoire consists of about 95,000 clones, with roughly 70% occurring once and the leading ten covering about 15%. Sequencing used PBMCs. The receptors shown here come from a woman between 50 and 59 years old in good health and CMV-seropositive.

This sequence joins TRBV7-3 and TRBJ2-5, with 11 bases fitting TRBD2. The J call may be mistaken, given a closer DNA end match to TRBJ2-7. The CDR3 covers 15 residues. Germline CDR1 is SGHTA and CDR2 is FQGTGA. As DNA, the CDR3 is TGTGCCAGCAACCCGTGTGGGACTAGCGGCTACGAGCAGTACTTC. Amino acids: CASNPCGTSGYEQYF.

This rearrangement joins TRBV2 to TRBJ2-1, with unresolved D. V lost 5 bases to trimming and J lost 8 bases, with 13 bases between them. CDR1 SNHLY and CDR2 FYNNEI come from the germline V gene. The CDR3 sequence is 13 residues long. In DNA, the CDR3 is TGTGCCAGCAGTTTTTATATGAGTGATGAGCAGTTCTTC. Translating it yields CASSFYMSDEQFF.

The chain couples TRBV18 to TRBJ2-7, with 10 bases fitting TRBD1. This CDR3 is built from 13 residues. With V trimmed by 2 bases and J by 5 bases, 0 bases remained unmatched. The germline V gene encodes CDR1 KGHSH and CDR2 LQKENI. Written as DNA, the CDR3 is TGTGCCAGCTCACCAGGGACAGGGGACGAGCAGTACTTC. It translates to CASSPGTGDEQYF.

CDR3 amino acids: CASSLREVRDIQYF. DNA of the CDR3: TGTGCCAGCAGCTTACGGGAGGTCCGGGACATTCAGTACTTC. The V and J genes are TRBV7-2 and TRBJ2-4; 7 positions agree with TRBD2. Germline V lookup: CDR1 SGHTA, CDR2 FQGNSA. The CDR3 spans 14 residues. Trimming at V came to 2 bases and at J to 8 bases, leaving 6 bases not matched to a gene.

V is TRBV19 and J is TRBJ1-1, with 8 positions matching TRBD1. Germline CDR1 and CDR2: LNHDA and SQIVND (reference sequence). With 4 bases clipped from V and 10 bases from J, the junction kept 14 bases outside the gene matches. The CDR3 has 15 residues. The chain's CDR3 is CASSTTEGTGRGAFF. CDR3 DNA sequence: TGTGCCAGTAGTACCACGGAAGGGACAGGCAGGGGAGCTTTCTTT.

The CDR3 region has the DNA TGTGCCAGCAGTTTCGGGAGCTCCTACAATGAGCAGTTCTTC. Protein: CASSFGSSYNEQFF. The chain carries TRBV28 and TRBJ2-1; the D gene is possibly TRBD2 (6 bases). Germline V CDR1 and CDR2: MDHEN, SYDVKM. Trimming removed 3 bases at V and 0 bases at J, with 6 bases between. CDR3 length equals 14 residues.

The chain has TRBV5-1 and TRBJ1-1; D is possibly TRBD1 (6 bases). This CDR3 has 19 residues. The germline V and J ends were trimmed by 0 bases and 0 bases, with 21 bases remaining between them. From germline, CDR1 is SGHRS and CDR2 YFSETQ. CDR3 residues: CASSLGVWQGGDMNTEAFF. In DNA, the CDR3 is TGCGCCAGCAGCTTGGGAGTTTGGCAGGGAGGGGACATGAACACTGAAGCTTTCTTT.

There are a few counts of this clone. The rearrangement joins TRBV11-2 to TRBJ1-2; 7 bases are a match to TRBD1. Germline lookup yields CDR1 SGHAT and CDR2 FQNNGV. V dropped 2 bases and J dropped 3; count of bases not matched to a gene: 9. This CDR3 is 16 amino acids long. CDR3 DNA: TGTGCCAGCAGCTTACAGGGGGGACAGCTTGACTATGGCTACACCTTC. Its protein is CASSLQGGQLDYGYTF.

This sequence joins TRBV29-1 and TRBJ2-1; 8 bases line up with TRBD1. Germline V gene sequence: CDR1 SQVTM, CDR2 ANQGSEA. J lost 2 bases, V lost 6 bases, and 6 bases had no gene match. The CDR3 extends over 14 amino acids. CDR3 DNA sequence: TGCAGCGTCCTGGGACAGGCGGCCTACAATGAGCAGTTCTTC. This translates into CSVLGQAAYNEQFF.

A few counts support this clone. V usage is TRBV5-4 and J usage is TRBJ1-1; D is uncertain. CDR3 length equals 15 residues. Germline V gives CDR1 SGHNT, CDR2 YYREEE (reference sequence). Trimming removed 0 bases from V and 0 bases from J, with 9 bases in between. CDR3 bases: TGTGCCAGCAGCTTGGAAAACAGCATGAACACTGAAGCTTTCTTT. Protein: CASSLENSMNTEAFF.

The chain is built from TRBV5-5 and TRBJ2-7; 10 bases line up with TRBD1. Trimming cost V 4 bases and J 11 bases; bases outside gene matches: 9. The CDR3 totals 13 residues. The germline CDR1 and CDR2 sequences are SGHKS and YYEKEE (reference sequence). The CDR3 nucleotides read TGTGCCAGCAGCCAGGAGCGACAGGGGGCAAAGTACTTC. This sequence encodes CASSQERQGAKYF. Looking up the rest from reference TRBV5-5 and TRBJ2-7 gives the full variable domain: DAGVTQSPTHLIKTRGQQVTLRCSPISGHKSVSWYQQVLGQGPQFIFQYYEKEERGRGNFPDRFSARQFPNYSSELNVNALLLGDSALYLCASSQERQGAKYFGPGTRLTVT.

This clone occurred once. The rearrangement joins TRBV28 to TRBJ2-1, with a possible D match to TRBD1 (6 bases). The germline gives CDR1 MDHEN, CDR2 SYDVKM. With 9 bases removed from V and 4 bases from J, the gap between germline ends came to 10 bases. This CDR3 spans 12 amino acids. Written as DNA, the CDR3 is TGTGCCAGTCACCAGGGGTACAATGAGCAGTTCTTC. It is translated as CASHQGYNEQFF.

The chain is built from TRBV28 and TRBJ2-3; D may be TRBD1 (6 bases). CDR1 is MDHEN and CDR2 is SYDVKM in the germline V gene. The CDR3 runs 16 residues. Trimming stripped 5 bases from V and 1 base from J, with 16 bases between. The CDR3 nucleotides read TGTGCCAGCAGTCCCCTGAAGGGGGTGCGCACAGATACGCAGTATTTT. It codes for CASSPLKGVRTDTQYF.

Only one count was recorded for this clone. The chain has TRBV30 and TRBJ2-7; tentative D call: TRBD2 (5 bases). Germline V gene sequence: CDR1 GTSNPN, CDR2 SVGIG (reference sequence). Trimming shortened V by 8 bases and J by 2 bases, and 13 bases separated the two germline ends. The CDR3 has 12 amino acids. CDR3 in amino acids: CASEGDTYEQYF. CDR3 nucleotide sequence: TGTGCCAGTGAGGGCGATACCTACGAGCAGTACTTC.

The chain is built from TRBV12-2 and TRBJ2-7; the D call in the table, TRBD1, was not verified against the DNA. TRBV12-2 is given as a pseudogene. This CDR3 region has 15 residues. The CDR3 is CASRTGQDISYEQYF. The CDR3 DNA is TGTGCAAGTCGCACCGGACAGGACATCTCCTACGAGCAGTACTTC.

This clone was found a few times. This sequence joins TRBV28 and TRBJ2-2; 12 nucleotides line up with TRBD2. V was clipped by 3 bases and J by 2 bases; unmatched bases: 4. CDR1 and CDR2 from the germline V gene are MDHEN and SYDVKM. The CDR3 totals 17 residues. The CDR3 DNA reads as TGTGCCAGCAGTTTGTGGACTAGCGGGGCCAACACCGGGGAGCTGTTTTTT. Residues: CASSLWTSGANTGELFF.

The rearrangement links TRBV7-9 to TRBJ2-2; 10 bases align to TRBD2. In germline, CDR1 is SEHNR, CDR2 FQNEAQ (reference sequence). The CDR3 totals 14 residues. Trimming removed 5 bases from V and 6 bases from J; junction bases left unmatched: 3. The CDR3 reads CASSPSGRAGELFF. In DNA form, the CDR3 reads TGTGCCAGCAGCCCCAGCGGGAGGGCCGGGGAGCTGTTTTTT.

The chain recombines TRBV18 with TRBJ2-7; 9 nucleotides match TRBD1. The CDR3 covers 16 residues. Per the germline V gene, CDR1 is KGHSH and CDR2 is LQKENI. V shed 4 bases and J 0 bases; nucleotides not matched to a gene: 7. As DNA, the CDR3 is TGTGCCAGCTCACTCACAGGGGGCGGCAACTCCTACGAGCAGTACTTC. Translation gives CASSLTGGGNSYEQYF.

The chain employs TRBV27 and TRBJ2-7; no definite D call. The germline V gene encodes CDR1 MNHEY and CDR2 SMNVEV (reference sequence). This CDR3 spans 13 amino acids. The V end was cut by 4 bases, the J end by 1 base, with 8 bases between. Here the CDR3 DNA reads TGTGCCAGCAGTTATGGCAATTCCTACGAGCAGTACTTC. As protein: CASSYGNSYEQYF.

The genes are TRBV9 and TRBJ1-6, with 11 bases that match TRBD1. This CDR3 spans 18 amino acids. The V gene end was trimmed by 0 bases and the J gene end by 7 bases; junction bases not matched to a gene: 9. Germline V lookup: CDR1 SGDLS, CDR2 YYNGEE. The CDR3 bases are TGTGCCAGCAGCGTAGCGTCGGGGGACAGGGGGGACAATTCACCCCTCCACTTT. Its translation is CASSVASGDRGDNSPLHF.

This chain connects TRBV4-3 to TRBJ1-2; 7 bases line up with TRBD1. This CDR3 comprises 14 residues. The V segment lost 2 bases and the J segment 8 bases; nucleotides outside the gene matches: 8. The germline V gene encodes CDR1 LGHNA and CDR2 YSLEER. This chain's CDR3 is CASSQQGDQLGYTF. The CDR3 nucleotides are TGCGCCAGCAGCCAACAGGGGGACCAACTAGGCTACACCTTC.

J is TRBJ2-7 and V is TRBV9, with D possibly matching TRBD1 (6 bases). Trimming pared 3 bases from V and 2 bases from J, leaving 15 bases between. In germline, CDR1 is SGDLS, CDR2 YYNGEE. The CDR3 is 15 residues long. The CDR3 sequence: CASSASGASAYEQYF. The DNA for the CDR3 is TGTGCCAGCAGCGCCTCAGGGGCTAGTGCCTACGAGCAGTACTTC.

The J gene is TRBJ2-7, the V gene TRBV18; 7 bases agree with TRBD2. Germline CDR1 and CDR2: KGHSH and LQKENI. This CDR3 is 14 amino acids long. With 3 bases clipped from V and 2 bases from J, the junction kept 4 bases outside the gene matches. This CDR3 is CASSPGLVPYEQYF. In DNA, the CDR3 is TGTGCCAGCTCACCCGGACTAGTCCCCTACGAGCAGTACTTC.